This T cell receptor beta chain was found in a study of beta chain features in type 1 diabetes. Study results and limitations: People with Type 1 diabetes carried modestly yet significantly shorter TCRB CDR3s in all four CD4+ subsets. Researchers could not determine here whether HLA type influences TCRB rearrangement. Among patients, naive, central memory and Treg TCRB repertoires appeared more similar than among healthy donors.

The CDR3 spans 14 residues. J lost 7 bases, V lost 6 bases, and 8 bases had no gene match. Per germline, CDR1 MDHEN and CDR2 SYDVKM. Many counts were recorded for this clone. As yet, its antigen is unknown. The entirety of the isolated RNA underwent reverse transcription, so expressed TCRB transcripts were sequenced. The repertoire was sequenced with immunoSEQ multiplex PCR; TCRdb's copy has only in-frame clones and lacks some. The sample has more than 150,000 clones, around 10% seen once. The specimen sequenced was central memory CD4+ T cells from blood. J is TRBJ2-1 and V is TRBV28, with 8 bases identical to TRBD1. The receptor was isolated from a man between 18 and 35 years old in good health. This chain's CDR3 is CASSRWTGMNEQFF. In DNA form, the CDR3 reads TGTGCCAGCAGCCGCTGGACAGGGATGAATGAGCAGTTCTTC.